This T cell receptor beta chain is from a study of T cell repertoires in cytomegalovirus infection. TCRdb analysed the reads with MiXCR anew, one entry per CDR3 protein. The profile covers under 200,000 distinct CDR3 sequences, with approximately 9.6% appearing a single time and roughly 4.8% taken by the ten largest. This CDR3 comprises 13 residues. V lost 4 bases to trimming and J lost 10 bases; unmatched junction nucleotides: 7. Germline V gene lookup returns CDR1 SGHTA and CDR2 FQGTGA. The sequencing sample was made of PBMCs. This TCR was recovered from a human donor in good health (CMV status not recorded). Some clones in this sample may be carry-over from other donors' samples. J is TRBJ2-1 and V is TRBV7-3; 7 nucleotides match TRBD1. CDR3 nucleotide sequence: TGTGCCAGCAGCTCTGACAGGGTCAGCGAGCAGTTCTTC. Translation: CASSSDRVSEQFF.